The text below deals with one TCR beta chain. The source of the sample is a study of blood T cell repertoires in COVID-19. Study in general: The United States, Italy and Spain were the sources of the acute and convalescent COVID-19 samples.

Per the original methods: Reference gene primer amplification in the assay estimated nucleated cell counts. Assay: immunoSEQ multiplex PCR; the TCRdb copy retains only in-frame clones and omits some. V, J and clone size are taken as reported in that table, and D and trimming were inferred from the DNA itself. The repertoire holds about 150,000 clones, with roughly four fifths as singletons. This TCR was sampled from a woman aged 60-75 years with acute or convalescent COVID-19. Sequenced input: peripheral blood.

The CDR3 reads CASSKGAGGPQYF. CDR3 sequence (DNA): TGTGCCAGTAGTAAGGGGGCGGGGGGTCCGCAGTATTTT. The rearrangement uses TRBV19 and TRBJ2-3; possibly TRBD2 for D (8 bases). The CDR3 has 13 residues. The V gene lost 4 bases and the J gene lost 10 bases, with 15 bases spanning the gap. CDR1 LNHDA and CDR2 SQIVND come from the germline V gene (reference sequence).